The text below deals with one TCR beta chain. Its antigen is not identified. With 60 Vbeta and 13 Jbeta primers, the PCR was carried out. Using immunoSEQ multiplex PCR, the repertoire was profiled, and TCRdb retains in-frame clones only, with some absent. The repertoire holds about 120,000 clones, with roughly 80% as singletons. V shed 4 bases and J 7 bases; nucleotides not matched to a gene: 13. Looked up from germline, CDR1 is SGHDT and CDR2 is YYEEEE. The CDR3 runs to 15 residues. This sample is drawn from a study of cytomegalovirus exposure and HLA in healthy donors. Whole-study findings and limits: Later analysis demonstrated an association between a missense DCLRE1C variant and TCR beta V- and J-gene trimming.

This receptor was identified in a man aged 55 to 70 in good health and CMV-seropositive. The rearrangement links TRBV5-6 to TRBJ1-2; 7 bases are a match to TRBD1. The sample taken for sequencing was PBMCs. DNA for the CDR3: TGTGCCAGCAGCCCCACGCCGGGACAGTCTTTTGGCTACACCTTC. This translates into CASSPTPGQSFGYTF.